The clone carrying this T cell receptor (beta chain) was counted between two and nine times. Its antigen is still unknown. The CDR3 extends over 21 amino acids. V lost 3 bases to trimming and J lost 3 bases; unmatched junction nucleotides: 23. These data originate in a study of T cells after yellow fever vaccination. Overall study findings and caveats: Most primary-vaccination clones reappeared after the booster (about 97% CD4, 88% CD8).

TCRdb recomputed calls from the 5' RACE reads with MiXCR, one row per CDR3 protein. This table has 500,000 to 650,000 distinct CDR3 sequences, about 12% appearing once. The source was PBMCs, collected on the day of the yellow fever booster vaccination. This chain links TRBV12-3 or TRBV12-4 with TRBJ2-7, with 10 bases aligning to TRBD1. The receptor was isolated from a man younger than 40 who received the YFV17D yellow fever vaccine. For the CDR3, the DNA is TGTGCCAGCAGTTTCCTACCCCCGGGACAGGGGTCTAAACCCCGTTTCTACGAGCAGTACTTC. This translates into CASSFLPPGQGSKPRFYEQYF.